This T cell receptor beta chain was profiled in a study of cytomegalovirus exposure and HLA in healthy donors. Study-level points and caveats: Later on, an analysis tied approximately 15,000 TCR beta sequences to HLA alleles at 0.05 false discovery rate. With later analysis, a missense DCLRE1C variant became linked to TCR beta V- and J-gene trimming. Common viral pathogens seemed to be connected with several of the most significant clusters, according to a later analysis.

CDR1 is SQVTM, CDR2 ANQGSEA, per germline. J gave up 0 bases and V 2 bases, and 6 bases lay outside the gene matches. The CDR3 has 16 amino acids. PCR employed 60 Vbeta and 13 Jbeta primers. Libraries were prepared by immunoSEQ multiplex PCR; TCRdb keeps only in-frame clonotypes and omits some of them. The data show a few hundred thousand clones, 70% to 85% seen once. Details on this clone: The antigen is not known.

Sequencing was carried out using PBMCs. The sequence was obtained from a woman aged 60 to 75 in good health and CMV-seropositive. The genes are TRBV29-1 and TRBJ2-3; 9 nucleotides agree with TRBD1. This CDR3 is CSVERGTGTSTDTQYF. CDR3 sequence (DNA): TGCAGCGTTGAACGGGGGACAGGGACTAGCACAGATACGCAGTATTTT.